This TCR beta chain was retrieved from a study of CD8 T cells in Susac syndrome. Reverse transcription of 0.5 to 1 ug RNA was carried out with random hexamers. Amplification of TCR beta CDR3 across 54 Vbeta and 13 Jbeta was performed with immunoSEQ multiplex PCR. Using its own MiXCR run on the immunoSEQ multiplex PCR reads, TCRdb lists one record per CDR3 protein. The data hold some 450,000 distinct CDR3 sequences, with approximately 85% observed a single time. V shed 3 bases, J shed 4 bases, and the junction held 4 bases outside the gene matches. The CDR3 has 14 residues. Germline assignment: CDR1 LGHNA and CDR2 YNFKEQ. Patients with stable or active relapsing-remitting disease, all of them treatment-naive, made up the multiple sclerosis controls. It was negative isolation that provided the CD8+ and CD4+ T cells, whereas TEMRA cells were enriched by FACS.

Sequencing used CD8+ T cells from PBMCs. This sequence originates from a human donor with multiple sclerosis. The chain is built from TRBV4-2 and TRBJ2-7; 9 nucleotides line up with TRBD2. The CDR3 sequence: CASSHDGLAYEQYF. The DNA of the CDR3 is TGTGCCAGCAGCCATGACGGACTAGCGTACGAGCAGTACTTC.